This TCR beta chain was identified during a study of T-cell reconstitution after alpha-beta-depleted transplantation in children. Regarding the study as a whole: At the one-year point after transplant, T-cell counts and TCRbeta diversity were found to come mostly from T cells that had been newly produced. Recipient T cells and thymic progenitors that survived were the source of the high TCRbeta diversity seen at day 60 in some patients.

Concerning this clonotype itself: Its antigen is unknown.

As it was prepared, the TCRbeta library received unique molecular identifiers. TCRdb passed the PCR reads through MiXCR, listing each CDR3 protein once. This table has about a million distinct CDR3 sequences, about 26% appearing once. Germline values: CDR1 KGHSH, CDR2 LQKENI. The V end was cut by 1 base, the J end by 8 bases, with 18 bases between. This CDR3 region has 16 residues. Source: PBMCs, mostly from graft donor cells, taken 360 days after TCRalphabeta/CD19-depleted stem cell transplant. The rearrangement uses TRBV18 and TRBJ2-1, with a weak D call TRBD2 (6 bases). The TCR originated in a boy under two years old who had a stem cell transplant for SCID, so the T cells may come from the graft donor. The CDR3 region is CASSPQSREVYDEQFF. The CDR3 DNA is TGTGCCAGCTCACCACAGTCCAGGGAGGTGTACGATGAGCAGTTCTTC. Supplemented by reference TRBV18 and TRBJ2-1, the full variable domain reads NAGVMQNPRHLVRRRGQEARLRCSPMKGHSHVYWYRQLPEEGLKFMVYLQKENIIDESGMPKERFSAEFPKEGPSILRIQQVVRGDSAAYFCASSPQSREVYDEQFFGPGTRLTVL.